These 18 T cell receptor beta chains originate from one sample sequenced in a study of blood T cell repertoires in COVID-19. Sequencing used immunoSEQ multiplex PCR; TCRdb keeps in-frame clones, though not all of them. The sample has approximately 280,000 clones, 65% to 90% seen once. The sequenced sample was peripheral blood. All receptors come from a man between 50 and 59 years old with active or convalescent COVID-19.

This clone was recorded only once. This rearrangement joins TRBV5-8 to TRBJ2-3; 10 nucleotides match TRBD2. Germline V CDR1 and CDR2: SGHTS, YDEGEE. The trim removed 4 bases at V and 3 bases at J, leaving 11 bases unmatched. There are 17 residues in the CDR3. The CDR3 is CASSPLAGEGKTDTQYF. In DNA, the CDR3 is TGTGCCAGCAGCCCCCTAGCGGGAGAGGGGAAAACAGATACGCAGTATTTT.

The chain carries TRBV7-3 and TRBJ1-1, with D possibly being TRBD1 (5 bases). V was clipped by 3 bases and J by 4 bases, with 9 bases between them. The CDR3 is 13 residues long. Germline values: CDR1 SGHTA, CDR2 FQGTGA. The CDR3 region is CASSFQGATEAFF. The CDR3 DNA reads TGTGCCAGCAGCTTTCAAGGGGCCACTGAAGCTTTCTTT.

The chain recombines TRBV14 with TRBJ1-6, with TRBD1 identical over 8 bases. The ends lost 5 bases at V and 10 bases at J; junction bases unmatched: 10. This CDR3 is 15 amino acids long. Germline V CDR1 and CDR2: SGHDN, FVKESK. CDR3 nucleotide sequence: TGTGCCAGCAGCGCTTTGACAGGGGTTACCTCACCCCTCCACTTT. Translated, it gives CASSALTGVTSPLHF. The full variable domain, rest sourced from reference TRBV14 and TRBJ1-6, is EAGVTQFPSHSVIEKGQTVTLRCDPISGHDNLYWYRRVMGKEIKFLLHFVKESKQDESGMPNNRFLAERTGGTYSTLKVQPAELEDSGVYFCASSALTGVTSPLHFGNGTRLTVT.

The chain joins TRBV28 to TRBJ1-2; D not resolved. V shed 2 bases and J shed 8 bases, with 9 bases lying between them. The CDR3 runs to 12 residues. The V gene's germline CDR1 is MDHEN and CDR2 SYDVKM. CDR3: CASSLARSGYTF. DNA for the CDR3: TGTGCCAGCAGTTTAGCTCGTAGCGGCTACACCTTC.

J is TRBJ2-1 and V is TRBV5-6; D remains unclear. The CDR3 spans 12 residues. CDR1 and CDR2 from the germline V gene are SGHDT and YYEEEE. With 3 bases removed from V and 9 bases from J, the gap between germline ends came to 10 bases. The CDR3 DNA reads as TGTGCCAGCAGCTCGTATGGCTTTGAGCAGTTCTTC. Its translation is CASSSYGFEQFF.

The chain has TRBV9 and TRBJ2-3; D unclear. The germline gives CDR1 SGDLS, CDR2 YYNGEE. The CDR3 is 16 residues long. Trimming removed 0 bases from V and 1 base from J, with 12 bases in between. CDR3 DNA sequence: TGTGCCAGCAGCGTAGCTGTCGGAGTGGGCACAGATACGCAGTATTTT. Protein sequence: CASSVAVGVGTDTQYF.

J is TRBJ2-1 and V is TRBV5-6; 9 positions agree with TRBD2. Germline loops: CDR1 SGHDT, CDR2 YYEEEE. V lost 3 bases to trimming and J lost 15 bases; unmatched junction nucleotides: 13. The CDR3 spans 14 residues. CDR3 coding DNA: TGTGCCAGCAGCTCTCTTCTTAGCGGGAGCAGTAGGTTCTTC. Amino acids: CASSSLLSGSSRFF.

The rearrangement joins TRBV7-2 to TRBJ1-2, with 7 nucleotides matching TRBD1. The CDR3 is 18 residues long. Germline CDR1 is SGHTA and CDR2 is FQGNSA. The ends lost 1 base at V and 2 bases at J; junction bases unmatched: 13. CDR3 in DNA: TGTGCCAGCAGCTTAGACAGACAGGGTATAGTTACAAACTATGGCTACACCTTC. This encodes CASSLDRQGIVTNYGYTF.

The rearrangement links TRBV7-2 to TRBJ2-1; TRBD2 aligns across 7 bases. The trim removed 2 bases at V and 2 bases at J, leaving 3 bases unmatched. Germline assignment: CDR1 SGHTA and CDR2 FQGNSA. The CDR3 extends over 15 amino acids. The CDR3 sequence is CASSLREGPYNEQFF. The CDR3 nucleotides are TGTGCCAGCAGCTTAAGGGAGGGCCCCTACAATGAGCAGTTCTTC.

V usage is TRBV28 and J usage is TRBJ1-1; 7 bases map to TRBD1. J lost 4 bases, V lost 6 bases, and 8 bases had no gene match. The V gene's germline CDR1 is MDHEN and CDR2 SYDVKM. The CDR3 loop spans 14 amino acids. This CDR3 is CASSYQNRGTEAFF. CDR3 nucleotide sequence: TGTGCCAGCAGCTACCAGAACAGGGGCACTGAAGCTTTCTTT.

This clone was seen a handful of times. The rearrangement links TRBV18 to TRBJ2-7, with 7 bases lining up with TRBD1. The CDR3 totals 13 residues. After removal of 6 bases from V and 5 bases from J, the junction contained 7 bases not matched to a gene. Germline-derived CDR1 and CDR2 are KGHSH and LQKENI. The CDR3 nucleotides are TGTGCCAGCTCCCCGACAGGGTTCGACGAGCAGTACTTC. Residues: CASSPTGFDEQYF.

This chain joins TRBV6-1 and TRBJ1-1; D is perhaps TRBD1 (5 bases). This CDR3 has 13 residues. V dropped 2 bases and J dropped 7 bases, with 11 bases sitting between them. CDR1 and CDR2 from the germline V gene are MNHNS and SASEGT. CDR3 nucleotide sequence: TGTGCCAGCAGTGAATCCCCTAGGGGTGAAGCTTTCTTT. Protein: CASSESPRGEAFF.

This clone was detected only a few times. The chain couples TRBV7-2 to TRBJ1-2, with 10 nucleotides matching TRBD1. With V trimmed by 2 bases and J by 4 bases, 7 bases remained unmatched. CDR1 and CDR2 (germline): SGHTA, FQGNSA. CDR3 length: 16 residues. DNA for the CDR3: TGTGCCAGCAGCTTACCGTTGACAGGGGGCCTCTATGGCTACACCTTC. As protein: CASSLPLTGGLYGYTF.

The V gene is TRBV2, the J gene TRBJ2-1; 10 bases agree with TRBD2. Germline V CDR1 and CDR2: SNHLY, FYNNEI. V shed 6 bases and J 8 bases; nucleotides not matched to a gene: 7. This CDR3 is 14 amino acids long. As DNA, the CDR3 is TGTGCCAGCAGCCATCTAGCGGGAGACGATGAGCAGTTCTTC. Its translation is CASSHLAGDDEQFF. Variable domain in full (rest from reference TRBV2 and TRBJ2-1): EPEVTQTPSHQVTQMGQEVILRCVPISNHLYFYWYRQILGQKVEFLVSFYNNEISEKSEIFDDQFSVERPDGSNFTLKIRSTKLEDSAMYFCASSHLAGDDEQFFGPGTRLTVL.

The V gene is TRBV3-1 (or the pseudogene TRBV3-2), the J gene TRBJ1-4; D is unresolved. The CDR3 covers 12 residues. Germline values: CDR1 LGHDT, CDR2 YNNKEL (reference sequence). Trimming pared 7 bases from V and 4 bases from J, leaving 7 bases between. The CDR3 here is CASTGVNEKLFF. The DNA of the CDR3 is TGTGCCAGCACCGGGGTTAATGAAAAACTGTTTTTT.

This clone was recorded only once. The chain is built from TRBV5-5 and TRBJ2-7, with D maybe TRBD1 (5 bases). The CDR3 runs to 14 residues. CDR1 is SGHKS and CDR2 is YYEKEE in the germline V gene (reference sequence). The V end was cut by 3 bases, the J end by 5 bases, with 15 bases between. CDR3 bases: TGTGCCAGCAGCTGGGGCCAGCTGCAGCACGAGCAGTACTTC. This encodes CASSWGQLQHEQYF. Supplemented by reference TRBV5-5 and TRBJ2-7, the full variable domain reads DAGVTQSPTHLIKTRGQQVTLRCSPISGHKSVSWYQQVLGQGPQFIFQYYEKEERGRGNFPDRFSARQFPNYSSELNVNALLLGDSALYLCASSWGQLQHEQYFGPGTRLTVT.

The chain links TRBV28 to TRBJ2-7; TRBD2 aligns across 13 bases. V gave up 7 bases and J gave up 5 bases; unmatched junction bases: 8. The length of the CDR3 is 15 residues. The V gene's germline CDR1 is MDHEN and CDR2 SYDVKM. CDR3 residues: CASTPGLAGSHEQYF. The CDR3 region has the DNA TGTGCCAGCACCCCGGGACTAGCGGGATCCCACGAGCAGTACTTC.

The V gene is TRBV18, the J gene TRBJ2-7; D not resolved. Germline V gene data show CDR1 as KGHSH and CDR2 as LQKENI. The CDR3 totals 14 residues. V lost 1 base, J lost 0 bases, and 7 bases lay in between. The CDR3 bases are TGTGCCAGCTCACCACAGTCGAGCTCCTACGAGCAGTACTTC. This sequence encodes CASSPQSSSYEQYF.